The sequence of this TCR beta chain was determined in a study of blood T cell repertoires in COVID-19 (dated by TCRdb to about 2020). With respect to the entire study: Samples covering the acute and convalescent phases of COVID-19 were provided by collaborators in the United States, Italy and Spain. The material from the prospective study consisted of cDNA or gDNA derived from T cells, B-cell-depleted T cells, or PBMCs. The dataset comprised deeply sampled blood TCRbeta repertoires from subjects exposed to, actively infected with, or recovered from COVID-19. The repertoires were released in a freely available public database meant as a resource for research on the immune response to SARS-CoV-2. The samples were drawn from the first 160 participants of the ongoing ImmuneRACE study and from 1,254 subjects provided by 6 global collaborators. Sample metadata almost always included a de-identified subject ID, COVID-19 status, age in years and sex. Where available, HLA class I and class II types were taken from metadata supplied by the sample provider and were not determined by assay-based typing.

In Seattle, one collaborating source enrolled patients while the infection was active and tracked those patients longitudinally over the course of disease. Collaborating institutions collected whole blood in K2EDTA tubes following their own protocols. For TCRbeta analysis, collaborator samples were shipped as frozen whole blood, as isolated PBMCs, or as DNA extracted from either sample type. TCRbeta CDR3 regions were amplified from genomic DNA using the immunoSEQ Assay, a bias-controlled multiplex PCR. Regarding the original processing steps: Nucleated cell counts per sample were estimated from amplification of reference gene primers within the assay. To quantify the absolute abundance of each unique TCRbeta CDR3 rearrangement, sequence reads were collapsed and filtered. For each sample, productive Simpson clonality was calculated by taking the square root of Simpson's diversity index across productive rearrangements. Not all clones reach the TCRdb copy of this immuneACCESS table, which keeps in-frame sequences only. Checked studies attribute under half of the gap to unresolved V genes and leave the rest unexplained. V, J and clone size are those of that table, while D and trimming were read from the DNA. Across this sample there are 350,000 to 400,000 clones, with about 88% seen only once. About 7.1% of the sample is held by the ten biggest clonotypes.

Worth noting for this clone: The antigen it recognizes is unknown. Base qualities are not at hand, and no much larger clone is one base apart.

The research as a whole found: How much clinical and demographic metadata was included differed by source and by participant, and the metadata was provided uncurated.

From the cysteine up to the phenylalanine, the CDR3 has a length of 17 residues. CDR3 DNA is the only sequence kept; it has 51 bases, read in frame from the first base. Looking up the germline V gene yields CDR1 SGDLS and CDR2 YYNGEE. At the junction V is shortened by 4 bases and J by 2 bases, with 21 bases in between. Sequencing input: peripheral blood. The chain joins TRBV9 to TRBJ1-2; the D gene assignment is ambiguous. This clonotype originated in a woman in her sixties or seventies with COVID-19, enrolled during active disease. The CDR3 reads as follows: CASSKTPPGRANYGYTF. The base sequence is TGTGCCAGCAGCAAGACCCCCCCGGGGAGGGCGAACTATGGCTACACCTTC.